This T cell receptor (beta chain) was identified in a study of T-cell memory formation after mild COVID-19. Background on the study: Each donor largely had its own TCR clusters.

Note on this clonotype: Its specificity is unknown.

Constant-segment primers and 5'RACE yielded cDNA libraries for TCR alpha and TCR beta, each carrying sample barcodes and UMIs. TCRdb recomputed calls from the 5' RACE reads with MiXCR, one row per CDR3 protein. The data show around 530,000 distinct CDR3 sequences, about 20% seen once. Findings and caveats of the study: Confirmation of SARS-CoV-2 specificity was lacking for second-wave clones peaking day 37. Day 15 to 85 contracting clones showed balanced CD4/CD8; later expanders leaned CD4+.

This sequence was found in an adult woman who had mild COVID-19 (a few samples of this study predate the infection). Cell type and time point are not known. Sequenced: PBMCs or a T cell subset sorted from them (not recorded which).

The CDR3, as DNA: TGTGCCAGCAGCTCGAGACTAGCAGGGGGCACAGATACGCAGTATTTT. It translates to CASSSRLAGGTDTQYF. The genes are TRBV5-6 and TRBJ2-3, with D maybe TRBD2 (7 bases). With 3 bases removed from V and 1 base from J, the gap between germline ends came to 15 bases. CDR3 length equals 16 residues. The V gene's germline CDR1 is SGHDT and CDR2 YYEEEE.